Included here is one T cell receptor beta chain sequence, with context. Only in-frame clones appear in the TCRdb table, and some are missing; sequencing was by immunoSEQ multiplex PCR. The sample lists 450,000 to 500,000 clones; around 87% were seen once. Germline V gene sequence: CDR1 MNHNY, CDR2 SVGAGI (reference sequence). The CDR3 is 15 residues long. The V gene end was trimmed by 6 bases and the J gene end by 1 base; junction bases not matched to a gene: 2. The record originates from a study of blood T cell repertoires in COVID-19. Background on the study: PBMCs, B-cell-depleted T cells, or T cells were the source of the cDNA or gDNA that made up the material.

Participant ages covered about 18 to 89 years across 25 or so US areas. Cohort 3 recovery required two negative PCRs, clearance, or symptom resolution. The chain employs TRBV6-6 and TRBJ2-5; 13 bases fit TRBD2. The sequence derives from a woman between 18 and 30 years old who had recovered from COVID-19. Input material: PBMCs or T cells enriched from blood (not recorded which). CDR3 in DNA: TGTGCCAGCAGCGGGACTAGCGGGGCCCAAGAGACCCAGTACTTC. It is translated as CASSGTSGAQETQYF.